This is a list of T cell receptor beta chains from one sample in a study of control samples from healthy donors and cancer patients. Profiling relied on immunoSEQ multiplex PCR, and the TCRdb table lists in-frame clones only, not all of them. Here the sample spans some 130,000 clones, over 85% being singletons. The specimen was blood. These receptors were obtained from a young man in good health. Each CDR3 is given without its conserved first and last residue. The D gene is left open where the match is weak. Rows give clone size only sometimes, using once, few, many, or a class for an expanded clone.

D	length	size	V	J	CDR3
NA	11	once	TRBV30	TRBJ2-1	AWSLEVRNEQF
NA	11	NA	TRBV15	TRBJ1-5	ATSRGLSQPQH
NA	15	few	TRBV29-1	TRBJ1-1	SVDLRGITPMNTEAF
NA	12	NA	TRBV5-1	TRBJ1-2	ASSFNRGEAGYT
NA	15	NA	TRBV5-4	TRBJ2-6	ASSLARRGSGANVLT
NA	12	NA	TRBV19	TRBJ1-2	ASSIVRSPYGYT
NA	11	NA	TRBV5-1	TRBJ1-1	ASSPTSNTEAF
NA	11	NA	TRBV10-2	TRBJ2-2	ASSGTNTGELF
NA	13	NA	TRBV7-2	TRBJ1-2	ASSPQTRGIYGYT
TRBD1	12	NA	TRBV5-1	TRBJ2-7	ASRLFPDRGEQY
NA	14	NA	TRBV30	TRBJ1-6	AWSWIVGGYNSPLH
NA	7	NA	TRBV6-6	TRBJ1-1	ALGTEAF
TRBD2	17	NA	TRBV5-1	TRBJ2-1	ASSLEISGGPGLPNEQF
NA	12	NA	TRBV5-4	TRBJ1-1	AIHTINGNTEAF
NA	11	once	TRBV10-3	TRBJ2-5	AISEWREETQY
NA	10	NA	TRBV15	TRBJ1-1	ATSSPEGGAF
TRBD2	16	NA	TRBV4-2	TRBJ2-3	ASSQVFRLAGNKGTQY
NA	12	NA	TRBV7-9	TRBJ1-6	ASSLGGNNSPLH
NA	9	NA	TRBV20-1	TRBJ2-7	SARGPYEQY
NA	12	NA	TRBV16	TRBJ1-1	ASSQNPENTEAF
NA	18	NA	TRBV27	TRBJ1-5	ASSLGMTAEGQGRIRPQH
NA	11	NA	TRBV12-3/TRBV12-4	TRBJ1-2	ASSSPGRYGYT
NA	12	NA	TRBV4-2	TRBJ1-2	ASSQEKGSHGYT
NA	12	NA	TRBV29-1	TRBJ2-7	SVEDAYGGYEQY
TRBD1	15	NA	TRBV4-1	TRBJ2-7	ASSFQVTGTGALEQY
TRBD2	13	NA	TRBV28	TRBJ2-3	ASSLSGGRTDTQY
NA	9	NA	TRBV11-3	TRBJ2-3	ASSRGDTQY
NA	12	NA	TRBV10-3	TRBJ2-7	AISEWQGPYEQY
TRBD1	13	NA	TRBV6-1	TRBJ1-2	ASSEDVGQGYGYT
TRBD2	15	once	TRBV19	TRBJ2-3	ASSIGPSGGITDTQY
NA	13	NA	TRBV7-9	TRBJ2-7	ASSPFGLGAYEQY
NA	8	NA	TRBV20-1	TRBJ2-1	SATSLGQF
TRBD1	15	NA	TRBV10-2	TRBJ1-1	ASNPGTGKILNTEAF
TRBD1	11	once	TRBV23-1	TRBJ2-7	ASSHGRQGEQY
NA	12	NA	TRBV9	TRBJ2-1	ASSVGGRWNEQF
TRBD2	15	NA	TRBV4-1	TRBJ2-5	ASSQDQGLAVQETQY
TRBD1	14	NA	TRBV4-2	TRBJ1-1	ASSQGGGRVNTEAF
NA	11	NA	TRBV19	TRBJ1-1	ASSVSTSREAF
TRBD1	11	NA	TRBV5-6	TRBJ1-3	ASNPTGLGTIY
TRBD1	13	NA	TRBV6-6	TRBJ1-2	ASNRKSQGGYGYT
NA	14	NA	TRBV5-6	TRBJ2-2	ASSLSQPANTGELF
NA	10	NA	TRBV15	TRBJ2-7	ATSNSGAKQY
NA	10	NA	TRBV2	TRBJ1-2	ASSTGMSGYT
TRBD1	11	NA	TRBV10-3	TRBJ2-7	ASSTGGMEGQY
TRBD1	12	NA	TRBV18	TRBJ1-5	ASSPDRGNQPQH